A selection of T cell receptor beta chains follows, all from one sample in a study of OX40 agonist ivuxolimab in advanced cancers. Generated by immunoSEQ multiplex PCR, the TCRdb table keeps only in-frame clones and is missing some. The sample lists about 67,000 clones; about 88% were seen once. The specimen was CD4+ or CD8+ T cells sorted from blood, collected in a trial of the OX40 agonist ivuxolimab. Receptors originate from an adult with an advanced solid tumor such as melanoma, head and neck, liver or kidney cancer. Each CDR3 is given with its conserved first and last residue. D genes are given only for firm matches. The size of a clone is reported for some rows only, either as once, few or many, or as a class for expanded clones.

d_call j_call clone_size v_call cdr3_aa cdr3_nt
TRBD2 TRBJ2-5 NA TRBV25-1 CASSEGLSAETQYF TGTGCCAGCAGTGAGGGACTAAGCGCGGAGACCCAGTACTTC
NA TRBJ1-1 NA TRBV5-1 CASSLMGLDTEAFF TGCGCCAGCAGCTTGATGGGTTTGGACACTGAAGCTTTCTTT
TRBD1 TRBJ1-1 NA TRBV6-5 CASSYRTGEMNTEAFF TGTGCCAGCAGTTATCGGACAGGGGAGATGAACACTGAAGCTTTCTTT
TRBD2 TRBJ2-1 NA TRBV28 CASSLGLAGMKRNEQFF TGTGCCAGCAGCCTAGGACTAGCGGGCATGAAGAGAAATGAGCAGTTCTTC
TRBD1 TRBJ1-1 NA TRBV19 CASSGTGSLNTEAFF TGTGCCAGTTCCGGGACAGGCTCCCTGAACACTGAAGCTTTCTTT
TRBD2 TRBJ2-1 NA TRBV6-4 CASSDLLASGRPRKYNEQFF TGTGCCAGCAGTGACCTTCTTGCTAGCGGGAGGCCCAGAAAATACAATGAGCAGTTCTTC
NA TRBJ2-7 NA TRBV4-2 CASSQDRGPYEQYF TGTGCCAGCAGCCAAGATAGGGGACCCTACGAGCAGTACTTC
NA TRBJ1-3 NA TRBV11-2 CASSLDRTGNTIYF TGTGCCAGCAGCTTAGATCGAACGGGAAACACCATATATTTT
NA TRBJ1-1 NA TRBV5-4 CASSFLVGEAFF TGTGCCAGCAGCTTTCTGGTGGGAGAAGCTTTCTTT
TRBD1 TRBJ1-5 once TRBV19 CASSILRQGGGNQPQHF TGTGCCAGTAGCATTCTGAGACAGGGCGGTGGAAATCAGCCCCAGCATTTT
NA TRBJ2-2 NA TRBV9 CASSVSSGSGELFF TGTGCCAGCAGCGTCAGCAGCGGCTCCGGGGAGCTGTTTTTT
NA TRBJ2-5 NA TRBV2 CASRLSQETQYF TGTGCCAGCAGGTTGTCTCAAGAGACCCAGTACTTC
NA TRBJ2-3 NA TRBV19 CASSSGTVTDTQYF TGTGCCAGTAGTAGCGGGACTGTCACAGATACGCAGTATTTT
NA TRBJ1-5 NA TRBV5-1 CASSLEPSNQPQHF TGCGCCAGCAGCTTGGAGCCTAGCAATCAGCCCCAGCATTTT
NA TRBJ1-1 NA TRBV11-2 CASSLDRALEAFF TGTGCCAGCAGCTTAGATAGAGCTCTTGAAGCTTTCTTT
NA TRBJ1-5 once TRBV7-3 CASSQKNSNQPQHF TGTGCCAGCAGTCAAAAAAATAGCAATCAGCCCCAGCATTTT
NA TRBJ2-3 NA TRBV4-1 CASSQAEEFFSTDTQYF TGCGCCAGCAGCCAAGCAGAGGAGTTTTTTAGCACAGATACGCAGTATTTT
NA TRBJ2-7 once TRBV28 CASSLRQPYVQYF TGTGCCAGCAGTCTTCGACAGCCCTACGTGCAGTACTTC
NA TRBJ2-7 NA TRBV28 CASSDPGAGYAYEQYF TGTGCCAGCAGTGATCCGGGGGCGGGATATGCCTACGAGCAGTACTTC
NA TRBJ1-1 NA TRBV5-1 CASSLGTALLNTEAFF TGCGCCAGCAGCTTGGGTACAGCGCTACTGAACACTGAAGCTTTCTTT
TRBD2 TRBJ2-2 NA TRBV7-3 CASSSLAGGPTGELFF TGTGCCAGCAGCAGCTTAGCGGGAGGTCCTACCGGGGAGCTGTTTTTT
NA TRBJ1-3 NA TRBV5-8 CASSRYSGNTIYF TGTGCCAGCAGTCGGTACTCTGGAAACACCATATATTTT
NA TRBJ1-1 NA TRBV6-6 CASSRQEVEAFF TGTGCCAGCAGCCGACAGGAGGTTGAAGCTTTCTTT
NA TRBJ2-7 NA TRBV19 CAVGGTVLYEQYF TGTGCAGTAGGCGGGACAGTTCTCTACGAGCAGTACTTC
NA TRBJ2-1 NA TRBV7-9 CASAGGSYNEQFF TGTGCCAGCGCGGGCGGGTCCTACAATGAGCAGTTCTTC
NA TRBJ2-3 few TRBV19 CASSGTGHPSTDTQYF TGTGCCAGTAGTGGAACAGGGCACCCTAGCACAGATACGCAGTATTTT
NA TRBJ2-7 NA TRBV18 CASSPGGYEQYF TGTGCCAGCTCACCTGGGGGCTACGAGCAGTACTTC
TRBD2 TRBJ2-1 NA TRBV7-2 CASSSGRGLHEQFF TGTGCCAGCAGCTCCGGGCGGGGGTTGCATGAGCAGTTCTTC
NA TRBJ1-1 NA TRBV2 CASSAGTVNTEAFF TGTGCCAGCAGTGCCGGGACGGTGAACACTGAAGCTTTCTTT
TRBD2 TRBJ2-3 NA TRBV5-1 CASSLGGLAGNTDTQYF TGCGCCAGCAGCTTGGGGGGACTAGCGGGTAACACAGATACGCAGTATTTT
NA TRBJ2-5 NA TRBV19 CASSSLFRQETQYF TGTGCCAGTAGTTCGCTATTCCGCCAAGAGACCCAGTACTTC
NA TRBJ1-3 NA TRBV6-1 CASTKTGGFGNTIYF TGTGCCAGCACCAAAACGGGAGGGTTTGGAAACACCATATATTTT
TRBD1 TRBJ2-6 NA TRBV5-1 CASSLAYTGGGANVLTF TGCGCCAGCAGCTTGGCTTACACAGGGGGTGGGGCCAACGTCCTGACTTTC
NA TRBJ2-3 NA TRBV11-3 CASSLGAATDTQYF TGTGCCAGCAGCTTGGGGGCCGCTACAGATACGCAGTATTTT
NA TRBJ2-7 NA TRBV9 CASSAWTGSSYEQYF TGTGCCAGCAGCGCGTGGACGGGTAGCTCCTACGAGCAGTACTTC
TRBD2 TRBJ2-1 NA TRBV9 CASSELAGGRNEQFF TGTGCCAGCAGCGAACTAGCGGGAGGGCGCAATGAGCAGTTCTTC
NA TRBJ2-1 NA TRBV6-5 CASSRQVPSYNEQFF TGTGCCAGCAGTCGACAGGTTCCCTCCTACAATGAGCAGTTCTTC
NA TRBJ1-1 NA TRBV28 CASSTGSGKAFF TGTGCCAGCAGTACCGGGTCTGGGAAAGCTTTCTTT
NA TRBJ1-6 NA TRBV5-1 CASSLDRGGNSPLHF TGCGCCAGCAGCTTGGATCGGGGTGGAAATTCACCCCTCCACTTT
TRBD2 TRBJ2-7 NA TRBV6-5 CASRLAGPYEQYF TGTGCCAGCCGACTAGCGGGACCCTACGAGCAGTACTTC
NA TRBJ2-7 once TRBV28 CASSPALGSYEQYF TGTGCCAGCTCCCCCGCCTTGGGCTCCTACGAGCAGTACTTC
TRBD1 TRBJ2-7 NA TRBV10-3 CAISGRPGQGASYEQYF TGTGCCATCAGTGGGAGACCGGGACAGGGAGCTTCCTACGAGCAGTACTTC
NA TRBJ1-4 NA TRBV7-9 CASSLVNEKLFF TGTGCCAGCAGCTTAGTTAATGAAAAACTGTTTTTT
TRBD1 TRBJ1-1 once TRBV30 CAWSPGTGYPEAFF TGTGCCTGGAGTCCCGGGACAGGGTATCCTGAAGCTTTCTTT
NA TRBJ2-3 NA TRBV28 CASSLIGDTQYF TGTGCCAGCAGTTTAATAGGGGATACGCAGTATTTT
NA TRBJ1-6 NA TRBV4-2 CASSQDTGSINSPLHF TGTGCCAGCAGCCAAGATACCGGGAGCATAAATTCACCCCTCCACTTT
NA TRBJ1-2 NA TRBV5-4 CASSLVRGGYGYTF TGTGCCAGCAGCTTGGTGCGGGGAGGCTATGGCTACACCTTC
NA TRBJ1-6 NA TRBV7-2 CASSLGGDGNSPLHF TGTGCCAGCAGCTTAGGCGGTGATGGGAATTCACCCCTCCACTTT
NA TRBJ1-5 NA TRBV28 CASSLGGGHLSNQPQHF TGTGCCAGCAGTTTAGGGGGAGGACACCTTAGCAATCAGCCCCAGCATTTT
TRBD2 TRBJ2-7 NA TRBV6-1 CASSGTSGRDDEQYF TGTGCCAGCAGCGGGACTAGCGGGAGGGACGACGAGCAGTACTTC
NA TRBJ2-7 once TRBV27 CASSDRPTSYEQYF TGTGCCAGCAGTGACAGACCGACTTCCTACGAGCAGTACTTC
NA TRBJ2-5 NA TRBV2 CASKRQEGETQYF TGTGCCAGCAAGAGGCAGGAAGGAGAGACCCAGTACTTC
TRBD1 TRBJ2-7 NA TRBV5-4 CASSSTGVFDEQYF TGTGCCAGCAGCTCTACAGGGGTCTTCGACGAGCAGTACTTC